These 27 T cell receptor beta chains originate from one sample sequenced in a study of identical twins. One entry per CDR3 protein results from TCRdb running MiXCR on the 5' RACE reads. There are a few hundred thousand distinct CDR3 sequences in the sample; under 20% occur only once, and 9% to 15% lies in the top ten. Sequencing was carried out using naive T cells sorted from blood. The receptors derive from a middle-aged man in good health.

This clonotype showed up just a few times. The chain combines TRBV5-1 with TRBJ1-4, with D maybe TRBD1 (6 bases). V was pared by 0 bases and J by 3 bases, with 6 bases between. CDR1 is SGHRS and CDR2 is YFSETQ in the germline V gene. The CDR3 has 14 residues. The CDR3 coding sequence is TGCGCCAGCAGCTTGGCAGGGGCTAATGAAAAACTGTTTTTT. This encodes CASSLAGANEKLFF.

This clonotype showed up many times. This sequence joins TRBV18 and TRBJ1-1; D not certain. This CDR3 is built from 14 residues. V lost 2 bases to trimming and J lost 3 bases, with 10 bases between them. CDR1 and CDR2 (germline): KGHSH, LQKENI. CDR3 region: CASSPLWGDTEAFF. CDR3 bases: TGTGCCAGCTCACCATTATGGGGTGACACTGAAGCTTTCTTT.

This clonotype came up many times. Mismatch with germline at one junction end may stem from a read error. CDR3: CASIDGYSGGIF. CDR3 in DNA: TGTGCCAGCATTGATGGTTATAGCGGGGGTATCTTC. The chain combines TRBV6-1 with TRBJ2-1, with 9 bases fitting TRBD2. CDR1 is MNHNS, CDR2 SASEGT, per germline. The CDR3 is made up of 12 amino acids.

Only a few counts were recorded for this clonotype. The chain links TRBV11-2 to TRBJ2-1, with TRBD1 matching 8 bases. Germline lookup yields CDR1 SGHAT and CDR2 FQNNGV. The V gene end was trimmed by 3 bases and the J gene end by 2 bases; junction bases not matched to a gene: 6. The CDR3 consists of 16 residues. The CDR3 bases are TGTGCCAGCAGCTTGGCACAGGGGGTTGCCTACAATGAGCAGTTCTTC. As protein: CASSLAQGVAYNEQFF.

In its sample, this clonotype was seen a few times. The chain combines TRBV12-3 or TRBV12-4 with TRBJ1-1, with 12 bases that match TRBD1. After removal of 6 bases from V and 1 base from J, the junction contained 9 bases not matched to a gene. The CDR3 totals 17 residues. DNA of the CDR3: TGTGCCAGCAGACCGGGGGGGGACAGGGGGCCGAACACTGAAGCTTTCTTT. It is translated as CASRPGGDRGPNTEAFF.

This clonotype was counted at least ten times. The chain couples TRBV5-1 to TRBJ2-2, with 7 bases fitting TRBD1. The trim removed 4 bases at V and 7 bases at J, leaving 4 bases unmatched. Germline values: CDR1 SGHRS, CDR2 YFSETQ. This CDR3 contains 13 residues. CDR3 coding DNA: TGCGCCAGCAGCCTGACAGGGTTCGGGGAGCTGTTTTTT. This codes for CASSLTGFGELFF.

This clonotype was recorded many times. The junction and the germline gene differ at one end; a read error may be behind it. The chain employs TRBV3-1 and TRBJ2-2; D is possibly TRBD1 (6 bases). The CDR3 loop spans 13 amino acids. The germline V gene has CDR1 LGHDT and CDR2 YNNKEL (reference sequence). CDR3 nucleotides: TGCGCCAGCAGCCAAGGGGGAACCGGGGAGCTGTTTTTT. Translating it yields CASSQGGTGELFF.

The chain employs TRBV28 and TRBJ2-1; 11 positions agree with TRBD2. V was pared by 6 bases and J by 5 bases, with 12 bases of the junction left unmatched. The CDR3 has 17 residues. CDR1 MDHEN and CDR2 SYDVKM come from the germline V gene. Here the CDR3 DNA reads TGTGCCAGCAGGCCGGCGGGACTAGCGGAGCGCAACAATGAGCAGTTCTTC. Protein: CASRPAGLAERNNEQFF.

This chain connects TRBV12-3 or TRBV12-4 to TRBJ2-2, with 10 bases identical to TRBD1. The CDR3 has 16 residues. The junction had 8 bases not matched to a gene; V was cut back by 5 bases and J by 5 bases. The CDR3 sequence: CASSDRGLVGTGELFF. CDR3 DNA sequence: TGTGCCAGCAGTGACAGGGGGCTGGTAGGAACCGGGGAGCTGTTTTTT.

This clonotype was observed a handful of times. The chain is built from TRBV29-1 and TRBJ2-5, with 7 bases identical to TRBD1. V lost 7 bases to trimming and J lost 6 bases; unmatched junction nucleotides: 17. CDR3 length: 15 residues. Germline V gene lookup returns CDR1 SQVTM and CDR2 ANQGSEA. The CDR3 loop is CSAAGQARRIQTQYF. The CDR3 nucleotides are TGCAGCGCCGCCGGACAGGCGAGGAGGATCCAGACCCAGTACTTC.

In its sample, this clonotype was seen a few times. This chain joins TRBV12-3 or TRBV12-4 and TRBJ2-1; D tentatively reads TRBD1 or TRBD2 (6 bases each). V lost 3 bases and J lost 14, with 11 bases in between. This CDR3 is 11 amino acids long. The CDR3 nucleotides are TGTGCCAGCAGTTTGTCGGGGGCAGAGTTCTTC. Translation gives CASSLSGAEFF.

The V and J genes are TRBV6-5 and TRBJ1-3; perhaps TRBD1 as D (6 bases). Germline assignment: CDR1 MNHEY and CDR2 SVGAGI. The germline V and J ends were trimmed by 0 bases and 3 bases, with 12 bases remaining between them. This CDR3 contains 16 residues. CDR3 DNA: TGTGCCAGCAGTTACTCGAAACCCAGGGGTGGAAACACCATATATTTT. It encodes CASSYSKPRGGNTIYF.

In the case of this clonotype: The junction and the germline gene differ at one end; a read error may be behind it. This rearrangement joins TRBV29-1 to TRBJ2-5, with unresolved D. CDR1 is SQVTM and CDR2 is ANQGSEA in the germline V gene. The CDR3 has 9 amino acids. CDR3 amino acids: CSVEDVDNF. The CDR3 nucleotides are TGCAGCGTTGAAGACGTCGACAACTTC.

This clonotype was found a few times. The CDR3 DNA reads as TGTGCCAGCCTGAAGGGGGGCGATTATGGCTACACCTTC. This encodes CASLKGGDYGYTF. The chain is built from TRBV28 and TRBJ1-2; D might be TRBD1 (6 bases). Trimming took 8 bases from V and 5 from J, leaving 15 bases between them. In germline, CDR1 is MDHEN, CDR2 SYDVKM. CDR3 length: 13 residues.

This clonotype was seen a few times. The rearrangement uses TRBV20-1 and TRBJ2-3; possibly TRBD2 for D (5 bases). Trimming removed 0 bases at V and 3 bases at J, with 10 bases between. Germline values: CDR1 DFQATT, CDR2 SNEGSKA (reference sequence). The CDR3 spans 14 residues. The CDR3: CSARDDRRTDTQYF. The CDR3 bases are TGCAGTGCTAGAGATGATAGGAGGACAGATACGCAGTATTTT.

As regards this clonotype: A much larger clone differs by one base, so this may be a read error. This chain connects TRBV29-1 to TRBJ2-5; D remains ambiguous. Germline V gene data show CDR1 as SQVTM and CDR2 as ANQGSEA. This CDR3 comprises 14 residues. CDR3 nucleotide sequence: TGCAGCGTTGATCCGGACCGACCTCCGGAGATCCAGTACTTC. Translating it yields CSVDPDRPPEIQYF.

This clonotype was seen a few times. The CDR3 region has the DNA TGTGCCAGTAGGTCTGGTCCAGGCGGCAACGAGCAGTACTTC. This translates into CASRSGPGGNEQYF. V usage is TRBV19 and J usage is TRBJ2-7; D ambiguous. Germline V gene sequence: CDR1 LNHDA, CDR2 SQIVND (reference sequence). V lost 6 bases, J lost 5 bases, and 17 bases lay in between. There are 14 residues in the CDR3.

This sequence joins TRBV4-3 and TRBJ1-4; 9 bases match TRBD1. The V and J ends lost 4 bases and 6 bases, in that order; junction bases with no gene match: 6. Looked up from germline, CDR1 is LGHNA and CDR2 is YSLEER. The CDR3 covers 15 residues. This CDR3 reads CASSLSGTGHEKLFF. In DNA form, the CDR3 reads TGCGCCAGCAGCCTCTCCGGGACAGGGCATGAAAAACTGTTTTTT.

CDR3 amino acids: CASTRRGSGVSPSTDTQYF. Written as DNA, the CDR3 is TGTGCCAGCACCAGACGCGGTAGCGGGGTCTCCCCTAGCACAGATACGCAGTATTTT. The chain joins TRBV12-3 or TRBV12-4 to TRBJ2-3; 8 positions match TRBD2. With 7 bases clipped from V and 0 bases from J, the junction kept 18 bases outside the gene matches. This CDR3 is 19 amino acids long.

J is TRBJ2-1 and V is TRBV24-1, with TRBD2 identical over 10 bases. This CDR3 has 16 amino acids. V gave up 4 bases and J gave up 1 base; unmatched junction bases: 3. Germline CDR1 reads KGHDR; CDR2 reads SFDVKD. Here the CDR3 DNA reads TGTGCCACCAGTGAACATAGCGGGAGGTCCTACAATGAGCAGTTCTTC. It translates to CATSEHSGRSYNEQFF.

The chain recombines TRBV5-4 with TRBJ2-7, with no clear D. The CDR3 is 14 residues long. V gave up 4 bases and J gave up 5 bases, with 16 bases separating them. Germline values: CDR1 SGHNT, CDR2 YYREEE (reference sequence). The chain's CDR3 is CASSTRNTPNEQYF. For the CDR3, the DNA is TGTGCCAGCAGCACAAGGAACACCCCCAACGAGCAGTACTTC.

The J gene is TRBJ2-7, the V gene TRBV2; D call uncertain. V lost 6 bases and J 0 bases, leaving 9 bases between the germline ends. CDR1 is SNHLY and CDR2 is FYNNEI in the germline V gene. The length of the CDR3 is 13 residues. The CDR3 coding sequence is TGTGCCAGCAGCGGGTTTGTCTCCTACGAGCAGTACTTC. Amino acid sequence: CASSGFVSYEQYF.

This clonotype was counted a few times. V is TRBV20-1 and J is TRBJ2-5; D call uncertain. The CDR3 contains 12 residues. Deletions cut 2 bases from V and 2 bases from J, with 6 bases between. Germline V CDR1 and CDR2: DFQATT, SNEGSKA (reference sequence). The CDR3 nucleotides read TGCAGTGCTAGAAGCAGGCAAGAGACCCAGTACTTC. Translating it yields CSARSRQETQYF.

The rearrangement uses TRBV2 and TRBJ2-6, with TRBD1 identical over 8 bases. The CDR3 is 16 residues long. After removal of 6 bases from V and 0 bases from J, the junction contained 4 bases not matched to a gene. Germline V gene sequence: CDR1 SNHLY, CDR2 FYNNEI. CDR3 residues: CASSKDRASGANVLTF. CDR3 DNA: TGTGCCAGCAGCAAGGACAGGGCCTCTGGGGCCAACGTCCTGACTTTC. Supplemented by reference TRBV2 and TRBJ2-6, the full variable domain reads EPEVTQTPSHQVTQMGQEVILRCVPISNHLYFYWYRQILGQKVEFLVSFYNNEISEKSEIFDDQFSVERPDGSNFTLKIRSTKLEDSAMYFCASSKDRASGANVLTFGAGSRLTVL.

The gene calls are TRBV28 and TRBJ2-1; D may be TRBD1 or TRBD2 (5 bases each). This CDR3 contains 18 residues. The V gene lost 1 base and the J gene lost 3 bases, with 19 bases spanning the gap. CDR1 is MDHEN and CDR2 is SYDVKM in the germline V gene. The DNA of the CDR3 is TGTGCCAGCAGTTTATTCCTTCCGGGACCCCGGGGCTACAATGAGCAGTTCTTC. This translates into CASSLFLPGPRGYNEQFF.

This clonotype was found a few times. The chain carries TRBV6-1 and TRBJ1-2, with 9 bases aligning to TRBD1. This CDR3 is built from 15 residues. V lost 10 bases to trimming and J lost 2 bases; unmatched junction nucleotides: 11. Per germline, CDR1 MNHNS and CDR2 SASEGT. The CDR3 loop is CAIRNTGGSNYGYTF. The CDR3 DNA follows: TGTGCCATCAGAAATACAGGGGGCTCCAACTATGGCTACACCTTC.

This clonotype was counted ten times or more. The gene calls are TRBV20-1 and TRBJ1-2; 11 nucleotides align to TRBD1. Germline loops: CDR1 DFQATT, CDR2 SNEGSKA (reference sequence). V was clipped by 3 bases and J by 5 bases; unmatched bases: 5. CDR3 length equals 14 residues. CDR3 residues: CSARGTGGGYGYTF. In nucleotides, the CDR3 is TGCAGTGCTAGGGGGACAGGGGGAGGATATGGCTACACCTTC.